Shown below are 6 T cell receptor beta chains from a single sample sequenced in a study of post-analysis software for immune sequencing data. General study points: Roughly 5 TRBV segments, TRBV5-6, TRBV5-1 and TRBV20-1 among them, were found more frequent in patients than controls.

Their antigens are not known. Unique molecular identifiers had been added to the TCR beta cDNA libraries. TCRdb re-derived calls from the PCR reads in MiXCR, one entry per CDR3 protein. The sample lists just over 250,000 distinct CDR3 sequences; 36% were seen once. The source material was blood. These receptors came from a girl aged 10-17 years with multiple sclerosis.

This clonotype has just a few counts. The rearrangement joins TRBV14 to TRBJ2-7; D remains unclear. CDR1 is SGHDN, CDR2 FVKESK, per germline. V lost 4 bases to trimming and J lost 7 bases, with 20 bases between them. The CDR3 has 15 residues. CDR3 bases: TGTGCCAGCAGCCTGATGGACGGACCTTATTGGGAGCAGTACTTC. Protein product: CASSLMDGPYWEQYF.

This clonotype was recorded once. At one of its ends the junction is not consistent with the germline gene, which may arise from a read error. CDR3: CACSSGSTNTGELFF. Here the CDR3 DNA reads TGTGCCTGCAGCTCCGGGTCCACTAACACCGGGGAGCTGTTTTTT. The V and J genes are TRBV7-9 and TRBJ2-2, with unresolved D. The CDR3 spans 15 residues. Germline V gene lookup returns CDR1 SEHNR and CDR2 FQNEAQ (reference sequence).

This clonotype was observed many times. The genes are TRBV2 and TRBJ1-2; the match to TRBD1 covers 8 bases. Germline assignment: CDR1 SNHLY and CDR2 FYNNEI. Germline trimming cut 4 bases from V and 3 bases from J; bases unmatched to any gene: 10. This CDR3 has 16 residues. CDR3 nucleotides: TGTGCCAGCAGTGGGTGGGGGCAGGGGGCAGACTATGGCTACACCTTC. Residues: CASSGWGQGADYGYTF.

This clonotype showed up many times. The chain joins TRBV5-6 to TRBJ2-1; no clear D gene. The CDR3 spans 14 residues. Trimming removed 1 base from V and 6 bases from J, with 11 bases in between. CDR1 and CDR2 from the germline V gene are SGHDT and YYEEEE. The CDR3 nucleotides are TGTGCCAGCAGCTTGACGTCAAATCTCAATGAGCAGTTCTTC. As protein: CASSLTSNLNEQFF.

This clonotype was picked up many times. The chain couples TRBV6-2 or TRBV6-3 to TRBJ1-5; 8 bases are a match to TRBD1. This CDR3 has 16 residues. CDR1 is MNHEY and CDR2 is SVGEGT in the germline V gene. Trimming at V came to 6 bases and at J to 4 bases, leaving 11 bases not matched to a gene. The CDR3 DNA follows: TGTGCCAGCAGACCGGCCGACAGGGGCGGGAATCAGCCCCAGCATTTT. This translates into CASRPADRGGNQPQHF.

About this clonotype itself: A much bigger clone sits one base away, suggesting this may be a read error. J is TRBJ2-6 and V is TRBV9; tentative D call: TRBD1 (5 bases). This CDR3 spans 16 amino acids. CDR1 and CDR2 (germline): SGDLS, YYNGEE. CDR3 sequence: CASSEVQVSGANVRTF. The CDR3 DNA sequence: TGTGCCAGCAGCGAAGTACAGGTTTCTGGGGCCAACGTCCGGACTTTC.